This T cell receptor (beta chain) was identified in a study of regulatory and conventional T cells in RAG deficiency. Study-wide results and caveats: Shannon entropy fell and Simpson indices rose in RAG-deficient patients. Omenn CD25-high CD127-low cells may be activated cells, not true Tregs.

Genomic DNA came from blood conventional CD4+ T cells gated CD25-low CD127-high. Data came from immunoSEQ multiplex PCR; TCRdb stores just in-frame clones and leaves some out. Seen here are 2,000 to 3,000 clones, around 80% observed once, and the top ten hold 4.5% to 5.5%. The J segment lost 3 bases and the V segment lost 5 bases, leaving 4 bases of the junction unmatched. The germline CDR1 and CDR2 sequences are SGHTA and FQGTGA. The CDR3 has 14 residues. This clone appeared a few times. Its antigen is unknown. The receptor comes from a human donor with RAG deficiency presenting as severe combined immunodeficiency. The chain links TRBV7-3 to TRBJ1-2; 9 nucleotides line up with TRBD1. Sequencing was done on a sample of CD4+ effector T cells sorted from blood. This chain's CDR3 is CASSSRTGDYGYTF. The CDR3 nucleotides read TGTGCCAGCAGCAGCCGGACAGGGGACTATGGCTACACCTTC.